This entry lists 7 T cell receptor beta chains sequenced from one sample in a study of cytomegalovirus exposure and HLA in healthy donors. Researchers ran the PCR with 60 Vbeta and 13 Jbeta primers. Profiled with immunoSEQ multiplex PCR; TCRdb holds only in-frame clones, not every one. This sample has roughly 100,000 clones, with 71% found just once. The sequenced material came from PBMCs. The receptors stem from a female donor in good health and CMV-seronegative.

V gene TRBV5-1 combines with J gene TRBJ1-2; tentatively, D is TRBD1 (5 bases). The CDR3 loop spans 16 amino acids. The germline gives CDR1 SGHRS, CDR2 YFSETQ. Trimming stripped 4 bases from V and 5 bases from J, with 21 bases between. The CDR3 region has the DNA TGCGCCAGCAGCGGAGGGACGGGTTGGAATCGGTATGGCTACACCTTC. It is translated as CASSGGTGWNRYGYTF.

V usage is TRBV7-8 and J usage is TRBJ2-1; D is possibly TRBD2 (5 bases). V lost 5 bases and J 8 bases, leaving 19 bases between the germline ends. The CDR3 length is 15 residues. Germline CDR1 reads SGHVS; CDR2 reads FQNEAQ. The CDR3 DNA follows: TGTGCCAGCAGCGATACTAGGACTTCTTCCTATGAGCAGTTCTTC. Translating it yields CASSDTRTSSYEQFF.

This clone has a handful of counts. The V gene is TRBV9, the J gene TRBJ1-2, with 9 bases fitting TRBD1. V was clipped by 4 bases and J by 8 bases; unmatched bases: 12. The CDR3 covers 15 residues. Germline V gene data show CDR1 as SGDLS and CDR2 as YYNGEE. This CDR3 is CASSPFRDRDAGYTF. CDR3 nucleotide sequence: TGTGCCAGCAGCCCCTTCCGGGACAGGGATGCCGGCTACACCTTC.

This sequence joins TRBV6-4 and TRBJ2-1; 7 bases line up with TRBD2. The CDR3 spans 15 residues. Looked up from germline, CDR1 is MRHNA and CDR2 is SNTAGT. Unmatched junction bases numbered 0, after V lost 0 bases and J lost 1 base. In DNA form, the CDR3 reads TGTGCCAGCAGTGACTCAGCGGGATCCTACAATGAGCAGTTCTTC. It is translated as CASSDSAGSYNEQFF.

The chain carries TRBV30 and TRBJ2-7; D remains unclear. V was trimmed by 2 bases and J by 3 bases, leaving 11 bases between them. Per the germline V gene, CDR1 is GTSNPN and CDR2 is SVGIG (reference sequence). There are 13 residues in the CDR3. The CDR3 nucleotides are TGTGCCTGGAGTCCCTCATTCAGCTACGAGCAGTACTTC. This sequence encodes CAWSPSFSYEQYF.

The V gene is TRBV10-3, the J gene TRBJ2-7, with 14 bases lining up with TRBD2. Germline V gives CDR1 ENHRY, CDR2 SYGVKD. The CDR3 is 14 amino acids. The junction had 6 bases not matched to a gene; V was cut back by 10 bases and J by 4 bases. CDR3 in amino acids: CATLGTSGRYEQYF. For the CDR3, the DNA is TGTGCCACCTTGGGGACTAGCGGGAGATACGAGCAGTACTTC.

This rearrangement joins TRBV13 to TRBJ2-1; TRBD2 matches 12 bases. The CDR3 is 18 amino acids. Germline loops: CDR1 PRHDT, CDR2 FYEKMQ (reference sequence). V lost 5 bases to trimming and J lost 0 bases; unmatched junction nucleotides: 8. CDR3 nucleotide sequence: TGTGCCAGCAGCGTCGGACTAGCGGGACTAAGCTCCTACAATGAGCAGTTCTTC. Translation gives CASSVGLAGLSSYNEQFF.